The entry that follows covers one T cell receptor beta chain sequence. The source of the sample is a study of blood T cell repertoires in COVID-19. Turning to the study itself: The cDNA or gDNA used as material had been derived from T cells, B-cell-depleted T cells, or PBMCs.

The authors' processing: Nucleated cell number was recorded as an estimate derived from reference gene primer amplification. Produced via immunoSEQ multiplex PCR; TCRdb's table is partial and in-frame only. D and trimming were read from the DNA, whereas the V and J calls and clone size are those reported in that table. This table holds approximately 400,000 clones, approximately 88% found once. Seattle's cohort entered during active infection and was followed longitudinally. CDR3 length: 16 residues. V lost 6 bases and J lost 0, with 12 bases in between. Germline V CDR1 and CDR2: MNHNY, SVGAGI (reference sequence).

Sequencing was done on a sample of peripheral blood. The sequence came from a woman aged 45-65 years with COVID-19, enrolled during active disease. This sequence joins TRBV6-6 and TRBJ1-6; a weak D match, TRBD1 (6 bases). The CDR3 sequence is CASSSGQSSYNSPLHF. CDR3 sequence (DNA): TGTGCCAGCAGCTCCGGACAGAGCTCCTATAATTCACCCCTCCACTTT.